These 19 T cell receptor beta chains came from one sample sequenced in a study of blood T cells in healthy people across ages. A second PCR of 7 to 11 cycles used a sample-barcoded 5' primer and a J-beta primer mix. TCRdb re-analysed the 5' RACE reads in MiXCR, keeping a single row per CDR3 protein. This sample carries about 720,000 distinct CDR3 sequences, around a fifth of them seen once, and the ten largest clones take around 21%. Sequenced material: blood. The receptors originated from a man between 70 and 80 years old in good health.

This clonotype has a handful of counts. V usage is TRBV18 and J usage is TRBJ2-2; D uncertain. CDR3 length: 18 amino acids. Trimming took 1 base from V and 1 from J, leaving 16 bases between them. CDR1 and CDR2 (germline): KGHSH, LQKENI. Here the CDR3 DNA reads TGTGCCAGCTCACCACTGGTCGATAGGACCTTGAACACCGGGGAGCTGTTTTTT. Translated: CASSPLVDRTLNTGELFF.

The gene calls are TRBV30 and TRBJ1-5, with D possibly matching TRBD1 (6 bases). This CDR3 spans 13 amino acids. Deletions cut 6 bases from V and 6 bases from J, with 15 bases between. CDR1 and CDR2 from the germline V gene are GTSNPN and SVGIG (reference sequence). The CDR3: CACATGPRQPQHF. DNA of the CDR3: TGTGCCTGTGCTACAGGGCCTCGTCAGCCCCAGCATTTT.

This clonotype was recorded many times. CDR3: CASSDGGGNQPQHF. CDR3 sequence (DNA): TGTGCCAGCAGTGATGGGGGCGGCAATCAGCCCCAGCATTTT. This sequence joins TRBV25-1 and TRBJ1-5, with D possibly being TRBD1 (6 bases). This CDR3 spans 14 amino acids. Deletions cut 3 bases from V and 2 bases from J, with 8 bases between. CDR1 MGHDK and CDR2 SYGVNS come from the germline V gene. The full variable domain, rest sourced from reference TRBV25-1 and TRBJ1-5, is EADIYQTPRYLVIGTGKKITLECSQTMGHDKMYWYQQDPGMELHLIHYSYGVNSTEKGDLSSESTVSRIRTEHFPLTLESARPSHTSQYLCASSDGGGNQPQHFGDGTRLSIL.

The rearrangement links TRBV11-2 to TRBJ2-3; no clear D. Trimming shortened V by 3 bases and J by 2 bases, and 9 bases separated the two germline ends. This CDR3 is 14 amino acids long. Germline lookup yields CDR1 SGHAT and CDR2 FQNNGV. CDR3 sequence: CASSFVEDTDTQYF. In DNA, the CDR3 is TGTGCCAGCAGCTTCGTGGAAGACACAGATACGCAGTATTTT. The full variable domain, rest sourced from reference TRBV11-2 and TRBJ2-3, is EAGVAQSPRYKIIEKRQSVAFWCNPISGHATLYWYQQILGQGPKLLIQFQNNGVVDDSQLPKDRFSAERLKGVDSTLKIQPAKLEDSAVYLCASSFVEDTDTQYFGPGTRLTVL.

This clonotype was counted a few times. The chain combines TRBV29-1 with TRBJ1-1, with D perhaps TRBD1 (6 bases). Germline lookup yields CDR1 SQVTM and CDR2 ANQGSEA. The V and J ends lost 6 bases and 4 bases respectively, with 9 bases between them. The CDR3 has 11 amino acids. CDR3: CSVGGLTEAFF. The CDR3 DNA sequence: TGCAGCGTCGGGGGCCTCACTGAAGCTTTCTTT. Looking up the rest from reference TRBV29-1 and TRBJ1-1 gives the full variable domain: SAVISQKPSRDICQRGTSLTIQCQVDSQVTMMFWYRQQPGQSLTLIATANQGSEATYESGFVIDKFPISRPNLTFSTLTVSNMSPEDSSIYLCSVGGLTEAFFGQGTRLTVV.

The chain links TRBV5-6 to TRBJ2-5, with 7 positions matching TRBD2. CDR3 length: 15 amino acids. V was clipped by 3 bases and J by 2 bases; unmatched bases: 7. The germline V gene has CDR1 SGHDT and CDR2 YYEEEE. This CDR3 reads CASSSPTSLQETQYF. In DNA form, the CDR3 reads TGTGCCAGCAGCTCCCCGACTAGCCTGCAAGAGACCCAGTACTTC.

This clonotype has a handful of counts. The chain is built from TRBV28 and TRBJ2-5; TRBD1 agrees at 7 bases. J was trimmed by 5 bases and V by 4 bases; bases with no gene match: 10. This CDR3 has 15 amino acids. Per germline, CDR1 MDHEN and CDR2 SYDVKM. CDR3 sequence (DNA): TGTGCCAGCAGTTCGGGACAGCCCCTGGGGGAGACCCAGTACTTC. This codes for CASSSGQPLGETQYF.

This clonotype was seen more than once but under ten times. The chain combines TRBV4-2 with TRBJ1-1; 7 bases are shared with TRBD1. Germline V CDR1 and CDR2: LGHNA, YNFKEQ. Trimming at V came to 0 bases and at J to 4 bases, leaving 8 bases not matched to a gene. The CDR3 runs 16 residues. The CDR3 DNA is TGTGCCAGCAGCCAAGATACAGGGGCAGGTGGCACTGAAGCTTTCTTT. As protein: CASSQDTGAGGTEAFF.

The CDR3 here is CATSTIAKNIQYF. The CDR3 region has the DNA TGTGCCACATCCACGATAGCCAAAAACATTCAGTACTTC. This chain joins TRBV6-6 and TRBJ2-4; D is unclear. The germline V and J ends were trimmed by 10 bases and 0 bases, with 10 bases remaining between them. Germline V CDR1 and CDR2: MNHNY, SVGAGI (reference sequence). The CDR3 spans 13 residues.

The chain carries TRBV28 and TRBJ2-1; 9 bases align to TRBD1. Losses at the gene ends were 4 bases for V and 6 bases for J; bases not matched to a gene: 7. This CDR3 has 15 amino acids. CDR1 is MDHEN and CDR2 is SYDVKM in the germline V gene. The CDR3: CASSSPPTGGNEQFF. CDR3 in DNA: TGTGCCAGCAGTTCCCCCCCGACAGGGGGCAATGAGCAGTTCTTC. Full variable domain (rest looked up from reference TRBV28 and TRBJ2-1): DVKVTQSSRYLVKRTGEKVFLECVQDMDHENMFWYRQDPGLGLRLIYFSYDVKMKEKGDIPEGYSVSREKKERFSLILESASTNQTSMYLCASSSPPTGGNEQFFGPGTRLTVL.

This clonotype was found a few times. The genes are TRBV4-1 and TRBJ2-5, with D perhaps matching TRBD1 or TRBD2 (5 bases each). With the DNA end fitting TRBJ2-7 better, the J assignment may be wrong. The CDR3 extends over 13 amino acids. Germline V lookup: CDR1 MGHRA, CDR2 YSYEKL. The CDR3 DNA follows: TGCGCCATGGGGTGGTGGGGGTCATACGAGCAGTACGTC. Its translation: CAMGWWGSYEQYV.

The DNA of the CDR3 is TGTGCCAGCTCACCAACAGGGGTAATTGGTCAGCCCCAGCATTTT. Protein sequence: CASSPTGVIGQPQHF. This rearrangement joins TRBV18 to TRBJ1-5; 7 bases fit TRBD1. Germline V lookup: CDR1 KGHSH, CDR2 LQKENI. The trim removed 2 bases at V and 6 bases at J, leaving 7 bases unmatched. The CDR3 is 15 residues long.

At least ten counts were recorded for this clonotype. J is TRBJ2-7 and V is TRBV20-1; maybe TRBD1 (5 bases). This CDR3 has 11 residues. Germline V gives CDR1 DFQATT, CDR2 SNEGSKA (reference sequence). Trimming pared 6 bases from V and 4 bases from J, leaving 10 bases between. The CDR3 region has the DNA TGCAGTGCAGGCAGGGTGTACGAGCAGTACTTC. Its translation is CSAGRVYEQYF.

This clonotype has only a few counts. The J gene is TRBJ2-5, the V gene TRBV20-1; no reliable D call. Trimming stripped 0 bases from V and 0 bases from J, with 11 bases between. Germline-derived CDR1 and CDR2 are DFQATT and SNEGSKA (reference sequence). The CDR3 has 15 amino acids. CDR3 DNA: TGCAGTGCTAGAGATATATTGGGTTACCAAGAGACCCAGTACTTC. It codes for CSARDILGYQETQYF.

The chain carries TRBV20-1 and TRBJ2-3; 9 bases line up with TRBD2. Trimming at V came to 3 bases and at J to 2 bases, leaving 6 bases not matched to a gene. The CDR3 runs to 15 residues. Germline assignment: CDR1 DFQATT and CDR2 SNEGSKA (reference sequence). In nucleotides, the CDR3 is TGCAGTGCTAGTGTGACTAGCGGAGACACAGATACGCAGTATTTT. Translation gives CSASVTSGDTDTQYF.

This clonotype has more than one count but fewer than ten. Written as DNA, the CDR3 is TGTGCCAGCGGGGCGCAAAACTCTGGAAACACCATATATTTT. This codes for CASGAQNSGNTIYF. The gene calls are TRBV7-9 and TRBJ1-3; D might be TRBD1 (5 bases). V shed 8 bases and J shed 0 bases, with 11 bases lying between them. From germline, CDR1 is SEHNR and CDR2 FQNEAQ (reference sequence). This CDR3 contains 14 residues.

This clonotype has only a few counts. This chain links TRBV12-3 or TRBV12-4 with TRBJ1-2; D is undetermined. This CDR3 is built from 17 residues. V lost 2 bases and J 2 bases, leaving 18 bases between the germline ends. In nucleotides, the CDR3 is TGTGCCAGCAGTTTAATCTTGTCCGCTGACGCAAACTATGGCTACACCTTC. Translating it yields CASSLILSADANYGYTF.

This clonotype was found many times. The gene calls are TRBV10-3 and TRBJ1-5, with 7 nucleotides matching TRBD1. The V segment lost 3 bases and the J segment 3 bases; nucleotides outside the gene matches: 11. Per germline, CDR1 ENHRY and CDR2 SYGVKD. The CDR3 runs 17 residues. The CDR3 sequence: CAISDGGYRGSNQPQHF. Written as DNA, the CDR3 is TGTGCCATCAGTGACGGGGGATACAGGGGTTCCAATCAGCCCCAGCATTTT.

This rearrangement joins TRBV19 to TRBJ1-2, with TRBD1 matching 8 bases. The CDR3 has 15 residues. CDR1 LNHDA and CDR2 SQIVND come from the germline V gene (reference sequence). V lost 6 bases to trimming and J lost 4 bases; unmatched junction nucleotides: 10. The DNA of the CDR3 is TGTGCCAGTAGGCAGGGACAGGAGAGGACCTATGGCTACACCTTC. It translates to CASRQGQERTYGYTF.